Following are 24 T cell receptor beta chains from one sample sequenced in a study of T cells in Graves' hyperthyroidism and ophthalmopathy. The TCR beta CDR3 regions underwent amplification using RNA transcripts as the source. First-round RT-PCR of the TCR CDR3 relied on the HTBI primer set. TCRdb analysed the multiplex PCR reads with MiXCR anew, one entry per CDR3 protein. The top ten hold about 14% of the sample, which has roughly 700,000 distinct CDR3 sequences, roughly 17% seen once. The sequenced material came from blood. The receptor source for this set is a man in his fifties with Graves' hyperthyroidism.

Here the CDR3 DNA reads TGTGCCAGCAGTTTGATGGGGGCTGGGGCCAACGTCCTGACTTTC. Amino acid sequence: CASSLMGAGANVLTF. The chain carries TRBV5-8 and TRBJ2-6; D tentatively fits TRBD1 or TRBD2 (5 bases each). Trimming removed 5 bases at V and 2 bases at J, with 11 bases between. The CDR3 has 15 amino acids. Germline CDR1 is SGHTS and CDR2 is YDEGEE.

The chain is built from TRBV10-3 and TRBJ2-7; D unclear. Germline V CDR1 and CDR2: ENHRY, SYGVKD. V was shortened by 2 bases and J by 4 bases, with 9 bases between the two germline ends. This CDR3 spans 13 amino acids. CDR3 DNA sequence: TGTGCCATCAGTGAGCCCCAGTTTTACGAGCAGTACTTC. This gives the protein CAISEPQFYEQYF.

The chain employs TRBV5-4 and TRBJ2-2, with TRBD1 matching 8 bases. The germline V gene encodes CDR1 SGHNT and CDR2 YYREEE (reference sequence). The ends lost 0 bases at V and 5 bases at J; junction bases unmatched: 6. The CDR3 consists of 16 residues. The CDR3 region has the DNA TGTGCCAGCAGCTTGGTAGGCAGGGGGCAGACCGGGGAGCTGTTTTTT. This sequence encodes CASSLVGRGQTGELFF.

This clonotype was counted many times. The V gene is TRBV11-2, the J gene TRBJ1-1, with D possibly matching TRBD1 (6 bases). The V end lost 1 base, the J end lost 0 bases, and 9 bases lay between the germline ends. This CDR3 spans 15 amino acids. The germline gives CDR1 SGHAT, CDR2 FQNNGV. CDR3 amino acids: CASSLVGTLNTEAFF. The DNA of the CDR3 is TGTGCCAGCAGCTTAGTAGGGACATTGAACACTGAAGCTTTCTTT. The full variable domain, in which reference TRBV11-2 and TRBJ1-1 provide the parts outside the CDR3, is EAGVAQSPRYKIIEKRQSVAFWCNPISGHATLYWYQQILGQGPKLLIQFQNNGVVDDSQLPKDRFSAERLKGVDSTLKIQPAKLEDSAVYLCASSLVGTLNTEAFFGQGTRLTVV.

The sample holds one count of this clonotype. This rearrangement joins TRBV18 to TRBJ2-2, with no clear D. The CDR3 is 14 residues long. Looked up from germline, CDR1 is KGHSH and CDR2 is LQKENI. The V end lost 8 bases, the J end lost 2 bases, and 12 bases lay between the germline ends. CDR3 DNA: TGTGCCAGCCTGGATAACATTAACACCGGGGAGCTGTTTTTT. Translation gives CASLDNINTGELFF. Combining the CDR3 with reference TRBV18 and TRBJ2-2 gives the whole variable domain NAGVMQNPRHLVRRRGQEARLRCSPMKGHSHVYWYRQLPEEGLKFMVYLQKENIIDESGMPKERFSAEFPKEGPSILRIQQVVRGDSAAYFCASLDNINTGELFFGEGSRLTVL.

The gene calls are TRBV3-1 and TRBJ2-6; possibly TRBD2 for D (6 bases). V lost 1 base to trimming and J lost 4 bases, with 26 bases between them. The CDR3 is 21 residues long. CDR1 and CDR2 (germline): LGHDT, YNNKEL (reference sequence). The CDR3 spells CASSQVGREPGLNTGANVLTF. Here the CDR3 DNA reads TGTGCCAGCAGCCAAGTTGGCCGGGAACCGGGACTCAACACAGGGGCCAACGTCCTGACTTTC.

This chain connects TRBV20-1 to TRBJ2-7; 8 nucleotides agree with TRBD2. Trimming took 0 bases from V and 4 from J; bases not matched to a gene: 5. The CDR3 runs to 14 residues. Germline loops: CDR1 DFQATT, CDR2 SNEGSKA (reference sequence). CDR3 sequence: CSARDVTSGYEQYF. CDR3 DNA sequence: TGCAGTGCTAGAGATGTTACTAGCGGTTACGAGCAGTACTTC.

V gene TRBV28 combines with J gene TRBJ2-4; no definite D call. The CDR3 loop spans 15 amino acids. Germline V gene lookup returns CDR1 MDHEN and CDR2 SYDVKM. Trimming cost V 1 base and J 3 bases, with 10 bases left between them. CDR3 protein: CASSLYGMDKNIQYF. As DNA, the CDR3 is TGTGCCAGCAGTTTATATGGGATGGACAAAAACATTCAGTACTTC.

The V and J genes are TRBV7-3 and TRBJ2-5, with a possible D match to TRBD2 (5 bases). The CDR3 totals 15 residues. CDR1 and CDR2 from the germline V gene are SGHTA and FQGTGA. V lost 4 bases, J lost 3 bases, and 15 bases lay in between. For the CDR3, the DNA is TGTGCCAGCAGCTCCTCTACTAGTTTAGAAGAGACCCAGTACTTC. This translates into CASSSSTSLEETQYF.

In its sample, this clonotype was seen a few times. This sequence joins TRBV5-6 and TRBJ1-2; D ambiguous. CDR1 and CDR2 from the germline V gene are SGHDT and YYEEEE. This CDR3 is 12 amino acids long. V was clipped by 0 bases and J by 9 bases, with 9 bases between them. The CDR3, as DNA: TGTGCCAGCAGCTTGGGGACGCAACGCTACACCTTC. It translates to CASSLGTQRYTF.

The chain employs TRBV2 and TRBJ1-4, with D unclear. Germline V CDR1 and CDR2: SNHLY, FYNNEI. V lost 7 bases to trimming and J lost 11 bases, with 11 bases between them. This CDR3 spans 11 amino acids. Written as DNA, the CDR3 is TGTGCCAGCACTTGGGAGAGGAAACTGTTTTTT. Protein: CASTWERKLFF.

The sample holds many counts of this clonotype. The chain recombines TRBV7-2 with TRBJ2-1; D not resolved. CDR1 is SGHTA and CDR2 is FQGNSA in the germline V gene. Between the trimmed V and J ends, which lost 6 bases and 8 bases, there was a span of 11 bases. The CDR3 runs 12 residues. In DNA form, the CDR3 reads TGTGCCAGCAGGGGGATTTCGGATGAGCAGTTCTTC. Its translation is CASRGISDEQFF.

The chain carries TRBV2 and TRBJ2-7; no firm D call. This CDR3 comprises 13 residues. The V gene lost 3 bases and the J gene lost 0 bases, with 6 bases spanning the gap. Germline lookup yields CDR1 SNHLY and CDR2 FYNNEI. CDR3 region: CASSDQVSYEQYF. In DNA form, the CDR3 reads TGTGCCAGCAGTGATCAGGTCTCCTACGAGCAGTACTTC.

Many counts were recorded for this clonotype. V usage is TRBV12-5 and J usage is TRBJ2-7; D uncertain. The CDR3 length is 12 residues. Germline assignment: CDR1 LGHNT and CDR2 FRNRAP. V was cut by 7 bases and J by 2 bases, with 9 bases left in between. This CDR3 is CASAGSPYEQYF. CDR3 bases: TGTGCTAGTGCAGGTTCTCCCTACGAGCAGTACTTC. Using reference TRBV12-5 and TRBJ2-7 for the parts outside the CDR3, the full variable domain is DARVTQTPRHKVTEMGQEVTMRCQPILGHNTVFWYRQTMMQGLELLAYFRNRAPLDDSGMPKDRFSAEMPDATLATLKIQPSEPRDSAVYFCASAGSPYEQYFGPGTRLTVT.

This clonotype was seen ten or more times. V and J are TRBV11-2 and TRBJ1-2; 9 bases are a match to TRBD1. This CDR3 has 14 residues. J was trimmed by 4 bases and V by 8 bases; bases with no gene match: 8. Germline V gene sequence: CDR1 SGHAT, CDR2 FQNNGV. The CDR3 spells CASRRDRDVYGYTF. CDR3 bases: TGTGCCAGCCGCCGGGACAGGGATGTCTATGGCTACACCTTC.

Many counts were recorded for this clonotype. Here the CDR3 reads CASSPPGRDTQYF. CDR3 bases: TGTGCCAGCTCACCACCGGGTCGGGATACGCAGTATTTT. V is TRBV18 and J is TRBJ2-3; D remains ambiguous. Germline assignment: CDR1 KGHSH and CDR2 LQKENI. The CDR3 extends over 13 amino acids. V was clipped by 0 bases and J by 6 bases, with 7 bases between them.

The chain's CDR3 is CASSQGSGPRLGYEQYF. As DNA, the CDR3 is TGCGCCAGCAGCCAAGGATCGGGACCCCGACTGGGGTACGAGCAGTACTTC. The V call is TRBV4-1, the J call TRBJ2-7; either TRBD1 or TRBD2 may fit D (5 bases each). The germline V and J ends were trimmed by 1 base and 4 bases, with 20 bases remaining between them. The CDR3 extends over 17 amino acids. Germline V gene lookup returns CDR1 MGHRA and CDR2 YSYEKL.

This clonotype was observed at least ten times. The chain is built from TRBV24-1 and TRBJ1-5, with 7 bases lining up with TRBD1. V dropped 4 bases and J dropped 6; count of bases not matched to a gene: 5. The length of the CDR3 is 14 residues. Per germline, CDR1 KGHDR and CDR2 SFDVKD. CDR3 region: CATSDGDRVQPQHF. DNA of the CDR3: TGTGCCACCAGTGACGGAGACAGGGTTCAGCCCCAGCATTTT.

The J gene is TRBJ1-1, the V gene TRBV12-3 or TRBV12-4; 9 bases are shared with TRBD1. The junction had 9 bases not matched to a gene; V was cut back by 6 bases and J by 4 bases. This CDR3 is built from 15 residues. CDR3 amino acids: CASRTGQGLGTEAFF. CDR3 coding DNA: TGTGCCAGCAGAACCGGACAGGGGTTGGGCACTGAAGCTTTCTTT.

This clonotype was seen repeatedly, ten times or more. CDR3 nucleotide sequence: TGTGCCATCAGCGCGGGAAGCACCTCTACTATGAACACTGAAGCTTTCTTT. Its protein product is CAISAGSTSTMNTEAFF. V and J are TRBV10-3 and TRBJ1-1, with D unclear. The CDR3 has 17 residues. Trimming left V 6 bases short and J 0 bases short, with 20 bases between. Germline CDR1 reads ENHRY; CDR2 reads SYGVKD.

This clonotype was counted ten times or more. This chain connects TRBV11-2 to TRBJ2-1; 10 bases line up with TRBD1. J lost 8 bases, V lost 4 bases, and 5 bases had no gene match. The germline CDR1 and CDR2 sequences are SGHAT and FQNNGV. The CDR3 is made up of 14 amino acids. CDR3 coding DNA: TGTGCCAGCAGCTGGGACAGGGGCGTCGATGAGCAGTTCTTC. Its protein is CASSWDRGVDEQFF.

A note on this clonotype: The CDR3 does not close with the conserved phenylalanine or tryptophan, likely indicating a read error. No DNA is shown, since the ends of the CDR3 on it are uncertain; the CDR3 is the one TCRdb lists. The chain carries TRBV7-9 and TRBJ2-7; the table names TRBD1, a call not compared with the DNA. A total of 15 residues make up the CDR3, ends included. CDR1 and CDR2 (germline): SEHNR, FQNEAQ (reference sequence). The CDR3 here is CASNPGTASSYEQCL.

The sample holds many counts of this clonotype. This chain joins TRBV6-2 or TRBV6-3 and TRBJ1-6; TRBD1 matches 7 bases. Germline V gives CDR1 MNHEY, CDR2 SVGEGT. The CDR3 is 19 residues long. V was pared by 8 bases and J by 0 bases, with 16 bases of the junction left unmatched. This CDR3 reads CASERSPGQISSYNSPLHF. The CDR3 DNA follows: TGTGCCAGCGAGAGAAGCCCGGGACAGATCAGCTCCTATAATTCACCCCTCCACTTT.

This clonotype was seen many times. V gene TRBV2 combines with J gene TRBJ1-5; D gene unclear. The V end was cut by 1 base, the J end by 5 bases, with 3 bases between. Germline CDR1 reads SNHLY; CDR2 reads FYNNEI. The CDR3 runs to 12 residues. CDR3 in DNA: TGTGCCAGCAGTGAAGGGGATCAGCCCCAGCATTTT. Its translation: CASSEGDQPQHF. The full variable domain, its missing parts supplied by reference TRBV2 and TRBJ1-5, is EPEVTQTPSHQVTQMGQEVILRCVPISNHLYFYWYRQILGQKVEFLVSFYNNEISEKSEIFDDQFSVERPDGSNFTLKIRSTKLEDSAMYFCASSEGDQPQHFGDGTRLSIL.